One TCR beta chain is described in this entry. Its antigen is not known. This sample is part of a study of CD8+CD57+ T cells in acquired aplastic anemia. For the study at large: Sorted cells (CD4+ and CD8+) yielded DNA amounts that averaged approximately 3.1 ug. Average CD4+ read depth in healthy donors was around 11 million reads.

Trimming stripped 1 base from V and 2 bases from J, with 9 bases between. This CDR3 region has 14 residues. Per germline, CDR1 SGHVS and CDR2 FQNEAQ. Points from the study as a whole: About 30 CD8+ CDR3 sequences occurred in both the patients and the controls. A significant difference in CD8+ Simpson's diversity between patients and controls was not found.

Genomic DNA provided the template from which TCR beta VDJ and CDR3 profiles were obtained. TCRdb fed the reads into MiXCR, producing one record per CDR3 protein. The table records some 210,000 distinct CDR3 sequences, 60% to 65% of them present only once. The chain links TRBV7-8 to TRBJ2-7, with D possibly being TRBD1 or TRBD2 (5 bases each). The receptor comes from a human donor in good health. Sequencing was performed on sorted CD4+, CD8+, or CD8+CD57+ T cells (not recorded which) from PBMCs. The CDR3 loop is CASSLGGGPYEQYF. The CDR3, as DNA: TGTGCCAGCAGCTTAGGTGGGGGACCCTACGAGCAGTACTTC.